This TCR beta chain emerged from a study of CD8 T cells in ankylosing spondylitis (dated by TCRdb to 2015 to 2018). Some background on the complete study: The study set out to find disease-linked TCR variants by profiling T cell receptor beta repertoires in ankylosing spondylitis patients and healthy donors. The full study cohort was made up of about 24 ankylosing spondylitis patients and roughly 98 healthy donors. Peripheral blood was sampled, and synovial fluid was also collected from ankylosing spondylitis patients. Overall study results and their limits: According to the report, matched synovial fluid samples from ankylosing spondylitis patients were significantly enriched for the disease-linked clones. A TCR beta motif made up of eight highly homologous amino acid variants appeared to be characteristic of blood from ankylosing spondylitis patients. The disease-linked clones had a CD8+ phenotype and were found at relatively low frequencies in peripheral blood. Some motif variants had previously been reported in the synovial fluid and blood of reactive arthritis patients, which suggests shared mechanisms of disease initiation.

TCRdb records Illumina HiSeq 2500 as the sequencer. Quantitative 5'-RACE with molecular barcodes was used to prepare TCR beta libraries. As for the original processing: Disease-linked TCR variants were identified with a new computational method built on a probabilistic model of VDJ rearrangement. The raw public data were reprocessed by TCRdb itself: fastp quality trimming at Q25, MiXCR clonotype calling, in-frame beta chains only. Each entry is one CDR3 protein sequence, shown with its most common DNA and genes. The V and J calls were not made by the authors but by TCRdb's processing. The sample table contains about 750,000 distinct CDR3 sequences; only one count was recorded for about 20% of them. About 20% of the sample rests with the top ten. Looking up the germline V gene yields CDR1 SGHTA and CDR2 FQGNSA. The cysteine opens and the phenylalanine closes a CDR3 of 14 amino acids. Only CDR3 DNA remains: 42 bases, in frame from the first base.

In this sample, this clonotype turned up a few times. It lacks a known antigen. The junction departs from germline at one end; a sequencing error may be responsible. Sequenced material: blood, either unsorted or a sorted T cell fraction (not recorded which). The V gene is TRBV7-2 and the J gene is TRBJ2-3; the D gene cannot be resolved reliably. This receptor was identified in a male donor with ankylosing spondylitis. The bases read TGTGCCAGCAGCGTAGCTAGTGTAACAGATACGCAGTATTTT. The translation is CASSVASVTDTQYF. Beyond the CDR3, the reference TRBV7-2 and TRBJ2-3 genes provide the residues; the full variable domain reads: GAGVSQSPSNKVTEKGKDVELRCDPISGHTALYWYRQSLGQGLEFLIYFQGNSAPDKSGLPSDRFSAERTGGSVSTLTIQRTQQEDSAVYLCASSVASVTDTQYFGPGTRLTVL.